The next 12 T cell receptor beta chains were all read from a single sample in a study of T cells expressing NK-cell markers. TCRdb reprocessed the 5' RACE reads and reports one entry per CDR3 protein, with no DNA. This table lists 150,000 to 170,000 distinct CDR3 sequences. Sequenced input: blood T cells: a sorted CD56 or NKG2C T cell subset, CD4+ or CD8+ T cells, or bulk PBMC T cells (not recorded which). All receptors come from a woman in her fifties or sixties in good health.

The gene calls are TRBV5-1 and TRBJ2-3; checking the TCRdb D call of TRBD1 is not possible without DNA. Germline V lookup: CDR1 SGHRS, CDR2 YFSETQ. This CDR3 is 15 amino acids long. This CDR3 is CASSPEQEITDTQYF. Together with reference TRBV5-1 and TRBJ2-3, the CDR3 gives the full variable domain: KAGVTQTPRYLIKTRGQQVTLSCSPISGHRSVSWYQQTPGQGLQFLFEYFSETQRNKGNFPGRFSGRQFSNSRSEMNVSTLELGDSALYLCASSPEQEITDTQYFGPGTRLTVL.

This chain joins TRBV7-8 and TRBJ2-7. Germline V lookup: CDR1 SGHVS, CDR2 FQNEAQ. CDR3 length: 13 residues. The CDR3 sequence is CASSLRTSDEQYF.

The gene calls are TRBV24-1 and TRBJ2-5; the D call from TCRdb, TRBD1, cannot be confirmed without DNA. Germline CDR1 KGHDR, CDR2 SFDVKD. The CDR3 is 17 residues long. This CDR3 is CATSLTDRDGKGETQYF.

The genes are TRBV3-1 and TRBJ2-1; TCRdb designates TRBD2, a call that cannot be tested without DNA. The CDR3 runs to 15 residues. Germline CDR1 LGHDT, CDR2 YNNKEL (reference sequence). CDR3 loop: CASSQELAGVDEQFF.

The chain couples TRBV4-1 to TRBJ2-3; TCRdb selects TRBD1, and the lack of DNA leaves this call unchecked. Germline-derived CDR1 and CDR2 are MGHRA and YSYEKL. This CDR3 contains 16 residues. This CDR3 reads CASSQVGGIGTDTQYF.

The chain combines TRBV13 with TRBJ2-1. This CDR3 spans 14 amino acids. Germline lookup yields CDR1 PRHDT and CDR2 FYEKMQ (reference sequence). CDR3 loop: CASSLRDGYNEQFF. Full variable domain (missing parts from reference TRBV13 and TRBJ2-1): AAGVIQSPRHLIKEKRETATLKCYPIPRHDTVYWYQQGPGQDPQFLISFYEKMQSDKGSIPDRFSAQQFSDYHSELNMSSLELGDSALYFCASSLRDGYNEQFFGPGTRLTVL.

This chain links TRBV5-1 with TRBJ2-7; TCRdb designates TRBD2, a call that cannot be tested without DNA. The CDR3 contains 15 residues. Germline lookup yields CDR1 SGHRS and CDR2 YFSETQ. The CDR3 protein is CASSPGLAGEYEQYF.

The CDR3: CASSLVGATNEKLFF. The chain is built from TRBV6-5 and TRBJ1-4. Germline assignment: CDR1 MNHEY and CDR2 SVGAGI. The CDR3 covers 15 residues.

This rearrangement joins TRBV4-1 to TRBJ2-2; TCRdb's D gene call, TRBD2, goes unchecked for lack of DNA. Germline values: CDR1 MGHRA, CDR2 YSYEKL. The CDR3 extends over 16 amino acids. The CDR3 sequence is CASSQVSGRSPGELFF.

V and J are TRBV6-6 and TRBJ2-1; the D call of TRBD2 rests on TCRdb alone, since no DNA is present to check it. Germline CDR1 MNHNY, CDR2 SVGAGI (reference sequence). The CDR3 has 13 amino acids. CDR3: CASRSGIYNEQFF.

The chain uses TRBV6-1 and TRBJ1-6. Germline CDR1 and CDR2: MNHNS and SASEGT. This CDR3 has 16 residues. CDR3 protein: CASSERGSAYNSPLHF.

J is TRBJ1-2 and V is TRBV20-1; lacking DNA, the TRBD1 call made by TCRdb goes unchecked. This CDR3 has 13 residues. CDR1 DFQATT and CDR2 SNEGSKA come from the germline V gene (reference sequence). The chain's CDR3 is CSARDPGVGGYTF.